A selection of T cell receptor beta chains follows, all from one sample in a study of response to subunit inactivated influenza vaccine. TCRdb recomputed calls from the RT-PCR reads with MiXCR, one row per CDR3 protein. Counted here are hundreds of thousands of distinct CDR3 sequences, 14% occurring once; the ten biggest clones make up 6% to 9.5%. Specimen: PBMCs from blood, collected roughly 2 weeks before vaccination. These receptors all come from a man aged 50 to 59 who received an inactivated influenza vaccine. CDR3s include the opening cysteine and the closing phenylalanine or tryptophan. A D gene is named only where the DNA matches it firmly. Size is omitted from some rows. Given values are once, few, many or a class for expanded clones.

-	TRBJ2-7	few	TRBV7-9	TGTGCCAGCAGCTTAGGGGGTAAGAACGAGCAGTACTTC	CASSLGGKNEQYF
-	TRBJ1-3	few	TRBV6-1	TGTGCCAGCAGAGAAAACAGGGCGGCGGGAAACACCATATATTTT	CASRENRAAGNTIYF
-	TRBJ1-1	many	TRBV5-1	TGCGCCAGCAGCTTGGCCGGCCAGAACACTGAAGCTTTCTTT	CASSLAGQNTEAFF
-	TRBJ2-5	-	TRBV12-3/TRBV12-4	TGTGCCAGCAGCCTACGAGCGGGCAGGGAGACCCAGTACTTC	CASSLRAGRETQYF
-	TRBJ2-1	-	TRBV2	TGTGCCAGCCAATCGGCAAAGTTGGGGGTTCGGTTCTTC	CASQSAKLGVRFF
TRBD2	TRBJ2-1	few	TRBV15	TGTGCCACCAGCAGGAGCGGGGGGCCTTGGAGTGAGCAGTTCTTC	CATSRSGGPWSEQFF
-	TRBJ2-1	many	TRBV7-8	TGTGCCAGCAGCACCGGGACACACCCCACCAATGAGCAGTTCTTC	CASSTGTHPTNEQFF
-	TRBJ2-1	-	TRBV5-1	TGCGCCAGCAGCTCCGGTGGGGTGGATGAGCAGTTCTTC	CASSSGGVDEQFF
TRBD1	TRBJ1-6	few	TRBV3-1	TGTGCCAGCAGCCACCGACAGGGGGCGTTTGATTCACCCCTCCACTTT	CASSHRQGAFDSPLHF
-	TRBJ1-5	few	TRBV12-3/TRBV12-4	TGTGCCAGCAGTTTAGGGTGGTCTGGGCCCCAGCATTTT	CASSLGWSGPQHF
TRBD1	TRBJ2-7	once	TRBV4-3	TGCGCCAGCAGCCAGGGCAGGGGGCGGGAGCAGTACTTC	CASSQGRGREQYF
-	TRBJ2-3	-	TRBV7-9	TGTGCCAGCAGCTACCTAGATGGGGGCACAGATACGCAGTATTTT	CASSYLDGGTDTQYF
TRBD1	TRBJ1-2	many	TRBV12-3/TRBV12-4	TGTGCCAGCAGTTCCACAGGGGGCTATGGCTACACCTTC	CASSSTGGYGYTF
TRBD2	TRBJ2-2	-	TRBV7-6	TGTGCCAGCAGCTTAGAAGCGGGAGGCACCGGGGAGCTGTTTTTT	CASSLEAGGTGELFF
-	TRBJ2-1	-	TRBV5-1	TGCGCCAGCAGCTTTACCGACAGCCGCCCCCCTCATGAGCAGTTCTTC	CASSFTDSRPPHEQFF
-	TRBJ2-7	few	TRBV28	TGTGCCAGCAGGGATCAGAGCGAGCAGTACTTC	CASRDQSEQYF
TRBD2	TRBJ2-1	-	TRBV15	TGTGCCACCAGCAGATTTACCCTAGCGGGGGGGACCAATGAGCAGTTCTTC	CATSRFTLAGGTNEQFF
-	TRBJ2-2	-	TRBV15	TGTGCCACCAGCAGAGTGTCGAACACCGGGGAGCTGTTTTTT	CATSRVSNTGELFF
-	TRBJ2-3	few	TRBV2	TGTGCCAGCAGAGCAGCCATACAGGGACATACGCAGTATTTT	CASRAAIQGHTQYF
-	TRBJ2-7	once	TRBV6-5	TGTGCCAGCAGTTACTCCCAGGGCGCTACCTACGAGCAGTACTTC	CASSYSQGATYEQYF
-	TRBJ2-7	-	TRBV12-3/TRBV12-4	TGTGCCAGCAGTCCATCAGGGGAAGGACGGCAGTACTTC	CASSPSGEGRQYF
TRBD1	TRBJ2-7	few	TRBV10-3	TGTGCCATTTCGGGACAGGACTACGAGCAGTACTTC	CAISGQDYEQYF
-	TRBJ2-3	few	TRBV28	TGTGCCAGCAGTCGGAAGGTTTTCTCTGATACGCAGTATTTT	CASSRKVFSDTQYF
-	TRBJ2-3	few	TRBV7-2	TGTGCCAGCAGCCAAGTTCCGGGAAGTCGCACAGATACGCAGTATTTT	CASSQVPGSRTDTQYF
TRBD1	TRBJ2-1	many	TRBV29-1	TGCAGCGTTCTTTCCGGGACAGGGGGCGGAAATGAGCAGTTCTTC	CSVLSGTGGGNEQFF
-	TRBJ2-1	-	TRBV12-3/TRBV12-4	TGTGCCAGCAGTCTAGGGAGATCGGTGGAGCAGTTCTTC	CASSLGRSVEQFF
-	TRBJ2-6	few	TRBV18	TGTGCCAGCTCACCACTAGTTAGAAGCTCTGGGGCCAACGTCCTGACTTTC	CASSPLVRSSGANVLTF
-	TRBJ2-1	few	TRBV2	TGTGCCAGCAGTGTGGACTTCCTCAGCTCCTACAATGAGCAGTTCTTC	CASSVDFLSSYNEQFF
-	TRBJ1-2	-	TRBV3-1	TGTGCCAGCAGCCTGGACGCAGCCTATGGCTACACCTTC	CASSLDAAYGYTF
TRBD2	TRBJ2-7	few	TRBV9	TGTGCCAGCAGCGTTATTAGCGGGGACAACGAGCAGTACTTC	CASSVISGDNEQYF
-	TRBJ2-3	few	TRBV20-1	TGCAGTGCTAGTTCTCATGCTCGGGGCGGGGGCAGGAATACGCAGTATTTT	CSASSHARGGGRNTQYF
-	TRBJ1-4	-	TRBV4-2	TGTGCCAGCAGCCCACGGGAGGCAACTAATGAAAAACTGTTTTTT	CASSPREATNEKLFF
-	TRBJ2-5	-	TRBV27	-	CASSSSSMLGTPQYF
TRBD1	TRBJ1-5	few	TRBV4-3	TGCGCCAGCAGCCCTGGGACAGGGTATCAGCCCCAGCATTTT	CASSPGTGYQPQHF
-	TRBJ2-1	once	TRBV4-1	TGCGCCAGCAGCCAACTGCCGTTTCCTGGCCACGTCCGTGAGCAGTTCTTC	CASSQLPFPGHVREQFF
-	TRBJ2-7	few	TRBV7-6	TGTGCCAGCAGTGACCTTACTAGTACCCACGAGCAGTACTTC	CASSDLTSTHEQYF
-	TRBJ2-3	-	TRBV20-1	TGCAGTGCTGGCGAAGATCCAGATACGCAGTATTTT	CSAGEDPDTQYF
-	TRBJ2-7	-	TRBV20-1	TGCAGTGCTAGAGGTCGGGGGACCTACGAGCAGTACTTC	CSARGRGTYEQYF
TRBD2	TRBJ2-7	few	TRBV4-3	TGCGCCAGCAGCCAAGGGGGCGGGGGTTCCTACGAGCAGTACTTC	CASSQGGGGSYEQYF
-	TRBJ2-5	few	TRBV7-9	TGTGCCAGCAGCCCAAGTGTGCTCGAGGAGACCCAGTACTTC	CASSPSVLEETQYF
TRBD1	TRBJ2-7	-	TRBV6-2/TRBV6-3	TGTGCCAGCAGCTCCCGGACAGGGGGGTTGATCTACGAGCAGTACTTC	CASSSRTGGLIYEQYF
-	TRBJ1-4	-	TRBV14	TGTGCCAGCAGCCAAGCAGGCAGAACGGATGAAAAACTGTTTTTT	CASSQAGRTDEKLFF
-	TRBJ2-2	few	TRBV4-1	TGCGCCAGCAGCCAAGGAAGGGCAGGGTTCACCGGGGAGCTGTTTTTT	CASSQGRAGFTGELFF
-	TRBJ2-1	-	TRBV20-1	TGCAGTGCTTTCCTAGCCGACCTCTACAATGAGCAGTTCTTC	CSAFLADLYNEQFF
-	TRBJ2-7	-	TRBV11-3	TGTGCCAGCAGCTTATCCACAGGTTCCTACGAGCAGTACTTC	CASSLSTGSYEQYF